This T cell receptor beta chain was recovered during a study of T cell repertoires in cytomegalovirus infection. In the study overall: A matching HLA type, together with CMV infection, was signaled by public TCR beta signatures. Overall study results and limits: Dominating the ex vivo response were TCR beta clonotypes that were CMV-specific and HLA-C-restricted.

This clonotype was recorded many times. The target antigen is unknown. This CDR3 contains 14 residues. The V and J ends lost 5 bases and 5 bases respectively, with 15 bases between them. Germline lookup yields CDR1 SGHRS and CDR2 YFSETQ. MiXCR, run by TCRdb on the reads, gives a single entry per CDR3 protein. Of around 440,000 distinct CDR3 sequences listed, about 11% were seen once; the top ten hold roughly 10%. Input material: PBMCs. The clonotype was recovered from a human donor in good health (CMV status not recorded). Some clones in this sample may be carry-over from other donors' samples. The chain employs TRBV5-1 and TRBJ2-3; D unresolved. The CDR3 loop is CASSPRDTQDTQYF. CDR3 DNA: TGCGCCAGCAGTCCGAGAGATACCCAAGATACGCAGTATTTT.